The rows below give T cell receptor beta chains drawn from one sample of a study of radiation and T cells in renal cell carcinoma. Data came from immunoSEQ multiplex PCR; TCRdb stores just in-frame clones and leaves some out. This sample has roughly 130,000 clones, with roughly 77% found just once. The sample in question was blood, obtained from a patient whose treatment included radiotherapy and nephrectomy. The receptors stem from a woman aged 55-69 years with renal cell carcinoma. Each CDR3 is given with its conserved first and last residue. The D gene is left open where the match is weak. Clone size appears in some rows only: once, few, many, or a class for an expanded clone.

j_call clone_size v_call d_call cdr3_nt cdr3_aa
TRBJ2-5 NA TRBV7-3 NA TGTGCCAGCAGTCCCGGACGGGGCCAAGAGACCCAGTACTTC CASSPGRGQETQYF
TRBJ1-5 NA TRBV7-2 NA TGTGCCAGCAGCCCCTCGTTAGGCAATCAGCCCCAGCATTTT CASSPSLGNQPQHF
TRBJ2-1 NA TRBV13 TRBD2 TGTGCCAGCAGGCGGACTAGCGGGAGGAATTACAATGAGCAGTTCTTC CASRRTSGRNYNEQFF
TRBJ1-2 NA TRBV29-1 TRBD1 TGCAGCGTATGGGAACAGGGGGTTAACTATGGCTACACCTTC CSVWEQGVNYGYTF
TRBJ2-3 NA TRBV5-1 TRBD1 TGCGCCAGCAGCTCCCAGGACAGGGCTACAGATACGCAGTATTTT CASSSQDRATDTQYF
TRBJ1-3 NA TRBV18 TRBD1 TGTGCCAGCTCACCGGACAGGGTCGCAGGAAACACCATATATTTT CASSPDRVAGNTIYF
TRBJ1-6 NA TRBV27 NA TGTGCCAGCAGTTTGGGGCGGGAGTATAATTCACCCCTCCACTTT CASSLGREYNSPLHF
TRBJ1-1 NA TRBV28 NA TGTGCCAGCAGTTTAGTACAGCTGAACACTGAAGCTTTCTTT CASSLVQLNTEAFF
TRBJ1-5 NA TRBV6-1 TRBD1 TGTGCCAGCGAAACAGGGGTCAATCAGCCCCAGCATTTT CASETGVNQPQHF
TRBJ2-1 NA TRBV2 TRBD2 TGTGCCAGCAGTGAGTCGAGTAGCGGGAGGTGGGGTGAGCAGTTCTTC CASSESSSGRWGEQFF
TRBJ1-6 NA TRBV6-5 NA TGTGCCAGCTCCGGACAAAATAATTCACCCCTCCACTTT CASSGQNNSPLHF
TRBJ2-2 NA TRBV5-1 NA TGCGCCAGCAGCTTGAGTGGCAGGTCGAACACCGGGGAGCTGTTTTTT CASSLSGRSNTGELFF
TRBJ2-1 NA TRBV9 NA TGTGCCAGCAGCGTAGCGTCGCTAGCTGATAATGAGCAGTTCTTC CASSVASLADNEQFF
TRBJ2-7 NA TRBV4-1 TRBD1 TGCGCCAGCAGCCAGAACAGGGGCATCTCCTACGAGCAGTACTTC CASSQNRGISYEQYF
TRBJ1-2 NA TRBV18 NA TGTGCCAGCTCACCACCGGGGGGACGGGGCTACACCTTC CASSPPGGRGYTF
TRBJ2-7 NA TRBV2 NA TGTGCCAGCAGAGGACAGCTCTCCTACGAGCAGTACTTC CASRGQLSYEQYF
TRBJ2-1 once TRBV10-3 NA TGTGCCATCAGTGAATTGTGGGGTGAGGAGCAGTTCTTC CAISELWGEEQFF
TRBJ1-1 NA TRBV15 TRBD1 TGTGCCACCAGCGAGAGACAGGGTAGCACTGAAGCTTTCTTT CATSERQGSTEAFF
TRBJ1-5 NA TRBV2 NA TGTGCCAGCAGTGGCGTCCGGAATCAGCCCCAGCATTTT CASSGVRNQPQHF
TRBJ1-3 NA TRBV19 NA TGTGCCAGTAGTATCTCGGGAAACACCATATATTTT CASSISGNTIYF
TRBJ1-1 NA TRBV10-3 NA TGTGCCATCAGTTCAGGGCTAGCGACTGAAGCTTTCTTT CAISSGLATEAFF
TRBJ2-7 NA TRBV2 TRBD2 TGTGCCGTATTAAGCGGGAGGGGACCCTACGAGCAGTACTTC CAVLSGRGPYEQYF
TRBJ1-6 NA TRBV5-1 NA TGCGCCAGCAGAATCGGGACAACTGATAATTCACCCCTCCACTTT CASRIGTTDNSPLHF
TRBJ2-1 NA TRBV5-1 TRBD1 TGCGCCAGCAGCTCGCCGGACAGGGAAGAAAATGAGCAGTTCTTC CASSSPDREENEQFF
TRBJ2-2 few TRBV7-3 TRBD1 TGTGCCAGCAACCCCCGGGACAGATGCACCGGGGAGCTGTTTTTT CASNPRDRCTGELFF
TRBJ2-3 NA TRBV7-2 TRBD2 TGTGCCAGCAGCTTCTCTAGCGGGAGCACGGGGGATACGCAGTATTTT CASSFSSGSTGDTQYF